The clone carrying this T cell receptor beta chain occurred once. The junction departs from the called germline gene at one end, perhaps through a read error. The CDR3 sequence is 13 residues long. Germline loops: CDR1 SSHAT, CDR2 FNYEAQ (reference sequence). This record comes from a study of identical twins. A single record per CDR3 protein comes from TCRdb applying MiXCR to the 5' RACE reads. The table records some 97,000 distinct CDR3 sequences, 5.9% of them present only once. The source is a woman aged 45 to 65 in good health. The chain joins TRBV7-7 to TRBJ2-2; D remains unclear. Sequencing used memory T cells sorted from blood. This CDR3 is CASSLSQSGELFF. The CDR3 DNA is TGTGCTAGCAGCTTAAGTCAGAGCGGGGAGCTGTTTTTT.